The clone carrying this T cell receptor beta chain was recorded only once. The antigen remains undetermined. 60 Vbeta and 13 Jbeta primers were used in PCR. The table came from immunoSEQ multiplex PCR; TCRdb's copy has only in-frame clones and leaves some out. The sample has over 150,000 clones; 65% to 85% are singletons. After removal of 8 bases from V and 6 bases from J, the junction contained 10 bases not matched to a gene. Germline V gene lookup returns CDR1 MDHEN and CDR2 SYDVKM. This CDR3 spans 14 amino acids. This record belongs to a study of cytomegalovirus exposure and HLA in healthy donors. Study-level results: TCR beta V- and J-gene trimming was later associated with a missense DCLRE1C variant.

The receptor's source is a woman aged 45-65 years in good health and CMV-seropositive. The V and J genes are TRBV28 and TRBJ2-3, with 8 bases identical to TRBD2. Sequencing was carried out using PBMCs. In nucleotides, the CDR3 is TGTGCCAGCGGTGGCGGAGCGGGAGTGGATACGCAGTATTTT. Amino acids: CASGGGAGVDTQYF.